The sample holds many counts of the clone carrying this T cell receptor beta chain. Its antigen is undetermined. The sample belongs to a study of T-cell reconstitution after alpha-beta-depleted transplantation in children. General study findings and limits: T cells produced anew were the main source of T-cell counts and diversity one year after transplant. Recipient T cells and thymic progenitors that survived were the source of the high TCRbeta diversity seen at day 60 in some patients. Expanded clones from the graft, numbering several hundred, reportedly supplied alpha-beta T cells about two months after transplant.

Germline V gene data show CDR1 as WSHSY and CDR2 as SAAADI. Trimming shortened V by 7 bases and J by 5 bases, and 17 bases separated the two germline ends. The CDR3 runs 14 residues. Unique molecular identifiers were used in preparing the TCRbeta library. MiXCR was run by TCRdb on the PCR reads, yielding one entry per CDR3 protein. The table lists 45,000 to 55,000 distinct CDR3 sequences, 7.5% to 10% of them singletons. V gene TRBV10-2 combines with J gene TRBJ2-5; D remains ambiguous. The clonotype comes from a male patient aged 2 to 9 who had a stem cell transplant for chronic granulomatous disease, so the T cells may come from the graft donor. Sequencing was performed on PBMCs, mostly from graft donor cells, taken 60 days after TCRalphabeta/CD19-depleted stem cell transplant. In nucleotides, the CDR3 is TGCGCCAGCACCATGACACAAGCATGGGAGACCCAGTACTTC. It codes for CASTMTQAWETQYF.